These 13 T cell receptor beta chains originate from one sample sequenced in a study of cytomegalovirus exposure and HLA in healthy donors. The PCR ran on 60 Vbeta and 13 Jbeta primers. The data were produced by immunoSEQ multiplex PCR, yet TCRdb's version contains in-frame clones alone and is incomplete. The data hold about 93,000 clones, with around 77% observed a single time. The sequencing input was PBMCs. The receptor source for this set is a man aged 25 to 40 in good health and CMV-seronegative.

The sample holds one count of this clone. The chain combines TRBV13 with TRBJ2-7; a weak D match, TRBD2 (6 bases). Trimming removed 6 bases from V and 0 bases from J, with 15 bases in between. This CDR3 comprises 15 residues. Germline loops: CDR1 PRHDT, CDR2 FYEKMQ (reference sequence). The CDR3, as DNA: TGTGCCAGCAGTGACGCGGGACCCCCCTCCTACGAGCAGTACTTC. Translation gives CASSDAGPPSYEQYF.

The chain joins TRBV7-2 to TRBJ2-5; the D gene is possibly TRBD1 (6 bases). V dropped 5 bases and J dropped 1 base, with 8 bases sitting between them. Per germline, CDR1 SGHTA and CDR2 FQGNSA. The CDR3 extends over 13 amino acids. CDR3 nucleotide sequence: TGTGCCAGCAGCAAACAGGGCCAAGAGACCCAGTACTTC. This translates into CASSKQGQETQYF.

This chain uses TRBV11-2 with TRBJ1-1, with 8 positions matching TRBD1. The V segment lost 2 bases and the J segment 2 bases; nucleotides outside the gene matches: 7. The CDR3 loop spans 16 amino acids. Looked up from germline, CDR1 is SGHAT and CDR2 is FQNNGV. CDR3 nucleotide sequence: TGTGCCAGCAGCTTATCGGGTGGACAGGGTAACACTGAAGCTTTCTTT. Protein product: CASSLSGGQGNTEAFF.

This clone was recorded a few times. The chain uses TRBV4-3 and TRBJ1-6; D is perhaps TRBD1 (5 bases). The CDR3 loop spans 14 amino acids. Trimming shortened V by 0 bases and J by 9 bases, and 9 bases separated the two germline ends. CDR1 and CDR2 from the germline V gene are LGHNA and YSLEER. This CDR3 is CASSQDREGSPLHF. As DNA, the CDR3 is TGCGCCAGCAGCCAAGACAGGGAGGGTTCACCCCTCCACTTT.

The chain links TRBV4-1 to TRBJ1-5, with D maybe TRBD1 (5 bases). CDR3 length: 16 amino acids. The V and J ends lost 0 bases and 4 bases respectively, with 13 bases between them. CDR1 MGHRA and CDR2 YSYEKL come from the germline V gene. CDR3 sequence: CASSQDPGGYNQPQHF. The CDR3 region has the DNA TGCGCCAGCAGCCAAGATCCCGGGGGTTATAATCAGCCCCAGCATTTT.

This sequence joins TRBV27 and TRBJ1-1, with D maybe TRBD1 (6 bases). Germline values: CDR1 MNHEY, CDR2 SMNVEV (reference sequence). The CDR3 has 13 residues. The germline V and J ends were trimmed by 7 bases and 5 bases, with 14 bases remaining between them. In DNA form, the CDR3 reads TGTGCCAGCAAAAGAGGGGGTTCTACTGAAGCTTTCTTT. Amino acids: CASKRGGSTEAFF.

The CDR3 coding sequence is TGTGCCAGCAGCTTAAAGACAGTTGTCACCGGGGAGCTGTTTTTT. It encodes CASSLKTVVTGELFF. The genes are TRBV7-2 and TRBJ2-2; tentatively, D is TRBD1 (5 bases). The CDR3 runs to 15 residues. V was shortened by 2 bases and J by 4 bases, with 11 bases between the two germline ends. Germline values: CDR1 SGHTA, CDR2 FQGNSA.

A remark on this clone: The same CDR3 arises from other DNA sequences in this sample as well. The chain couples TRBV9 to TRBJ1-2, with 8 bases fitting TRBD1. CDR3 length equals 14 residues. Germline V gene lookup returns CDR1 SGDLS and CDR2 YYNGEE. J lost 5 bases, V lost 0 bases, and 3 bases had no gene match. This CDR3 is CASSVADRGYGYTF. In nucleotides, the CDR3 is TGTGCCAGCAGCGTAGCCGACAGGGGTTATGGCTACACCTTC.

The chain couples TRBV7-9 to TRBJ1-1, with D perhaps TRBD1 (5 bases). The CDR3 has 16 amino acids. CDR1 and CDR2 from the germline V gene are SEHNR and FQNEAQ (reference sequence). V was clipped by 7 bases and J by 0 bases, with 18 bases between them. CDR3 DNA sequence: TGTGCCAGCATACCCCCCTTGGGGCGGCTGAACACTGAAGCTTTCTTT. Its protein is CASIPPLGRLNTEAFF.

The V and J genes are TRBV5-6 and TRBJ2-1; D not resolved. In germline, CDR1 is SGHDT, CDR2 YYEEEE. This CDR3 contains 13 residues. V shed 1 base and J shed 6 bases, with 8 bases lying between them. The CDR3 spells CASSLNSINEQFF. CDR3 DNA: TGTGCCAGCAGCTTGAACAGTATCAATGAGCAGTTCTTC.

The rearrangement joins TRBV5-4 to TRBJ2-3; no clear D. Trimming took off 4 bases at V and 0 bases at J, with 9 bases between the two ends. The CDR3 totals 14 residues. Germline CDR1 SGHNT, CDR2 YYREEE (reference sequence). This CDR3 is CASSEAASTDTQYF. CDR3 nucleotide sequence: TGTGCCAGCAGCGAAGCTGCTAGCACAGATACGCAGTATTTT.

The chain recombines TRBV9 with TRBJ1-3; the D gene is possibly TRBD1 (6 bases). Germline assignment: CDR1 SGDLS and CDR2 YYNGEE. The length of the CDR3 is 16 residues. Trimming shortened V by 4 bases and J by 9 bases, and 23 bases separated the two germline ends. This CDR3 reads CASSTLVGGLATTIYF. DNA for the CDR3: TGTGCCAGCAGCACCCTAGTGGGGGGGCTAGCGACCACCATATATTTT.

This clone was observed a few times. This rearrangement joins TRBV5-4 to TRBJ1-3; D is ambiguous. From germline, CDR1 is SGHNT and CDR2 YYREEE (reference sequence). The CDR3 runs 13 residues. V gave up 4 bases and J gave up 0 bases, with 5 bases separating them. CDR3 nucleotides: TGTGCCAGCAGCCGTGTCTCTGGAAACACCATATATTTT. Amino acid sequence: CASSRVSGNTIYF.